This T cell receptor beta chain was retrieved from a study of blood T cell repertoires in COVID-19. The overall study: There were acute and convalescent COVID-19 samples, and they came from the United States, Italy and Spain. From T cells, B-cell-depleted T cells, or PBMCs came the material, which was cDNA or gDNA.

In the source study's methods: Reference gene primer amplification in the assay estimated nucleated cell counts. Sequenced by immunoSEQ multiplex PCR; TCRdb stores in-frame clones only, minus some. V and J calls and clone size come straight from that table; D and trimming were deduced from the DNA. The table lists 180,000 or so clones, about 81% of them singletons. Germline lookup yields CDR1 MDHEN and CDR2 SYDVKM. The CDR3 contains 13 residues. V gave up 3 bases and J gave up 8 bases; unmatched junction bases: 3. The genes are TRBV28 and TRBJ1-4, with 7 nucleotides matching TRBD1. Specimen: peripheral blood. The origin of this receptor is a woman in her 70s with acute or convalescent COVID-19. The CDR3 region is CASSFAQGEKLFF. CDR3 nucleotides: TGTGCCAGCAGTTTCGCACAGGGGGAAAAACTGTTTTTT.